The 31 T cell receptor beta chains in this list originate from one sample, sequenced in a study of vaccination effects on CD4 cells after COVID-19. No antigen is known for these receptors. CD4+ T cells specific for antigen were expanded with viral peptide pools by the ViraFEST assay before sequencing. A 10-day culture period preceded the isolation of CD4+ T cells. Testing of the vaccine recipients showed negative nucleocapsid antibodies and no prior SARS-CoV-2 infection. Profiling relied on immunoSEQ multiplex PCR, and the TCRdb table lists in-frame clones only, not all of them. The table has tens of thousands of clones, about four fifths seen once. The sequenced sample was CD4+ T cells from PBMCs cultured with SARS-CoV-2 spike peptides, obtained before COVID-19 vaccination. The receptor set was obtained from a human donor who received a COVID-19 vaccine.

The chain joins TRBV19 to TRBJ1-5; D not resolved. The CDR3 covers 17 residues. Germline lookup yields CDR1 LNHDA and CDR2 SQIVND (reference sequence). Trimming left V 4 bases short and J 0 bases short, with 16 bases between. This chain's CDR3 is CASSTQRGDYSNQPQHF. In DNA, the CDR3 is TGTGCCAGTAGTACCCAGCGCGGAGACTATAGCAATCAGCCCCAGCATTTT.

This chain joins TRBV6-5 and TRBJ1-1, with 8 bases that match TRBD1. J lost 4 bases, V lost 5 bases, and 9 bases had no gene match. CDR3 length: 15 residues. From germline, CDR1 is MNHEY and CDR2 SVGAGI. The CDR3: CASSRTGTGVTEAFF. The CDR3 region has the DNA TGTGCCAGCAGTAGGACAGGGACCGGTGTCACTGAAGCTTTCTTT.

The chain uses TRBV6-6 and TRBJ2-1; D not certain. V was cut by 5 bases and J by 3 bases, with 5 bases left in between. Germline CDR1 is MNHNY and CDR2 is SVGAGI (reference sequence). There are 12 residues in the CDR3. The CDR3, as DNA: TGTGCCAGCAGTGACAACTACAATGAGCAGTTCTTC. As protein: CASSDNYNEQFF.

This clone showed up just once. The chain links TRBV5-1 to TRBJ2-3, with a weak D call TRBD2 (5 bases). The CDR3 runs 11 residues. V dropped 1 base and J dropped 9 bases, with 6 bases sitting between them. The germline gives CDR1 SGHRS, CDR2 YFSETQ. CDR3 amino acids: CASSLPGTQYF. For the CDR3, the DNA is TGCGCCAGCAGCTTGCCGGGAACGCAGTATTTT.

This chain joins TRBV27 and TRBJ1-6; D gene uncertain. V was clipped by 5 bases and J by 6 bases, with 8 bases between them. Germline assignment: CDR1 MNHEY and CDR2 SMNVEV (reference sequence). The CDR3 extends over 13 amino acids. CDR3 loop: CASSTQLNSPLHF. In nucleotides, the CDR3 is TGTGCCAGCAGTACCCAGCTTAATTCACCCCTCCACTTT.

The V and J genes are TRBV5-4 and TRBJ2-5; D unresolved. This CDR3 region has 15 residues. The V end lost 4 bases, the J end lost 2 bases, and 15 bases lay between the germline ends. The germline gives CDR1 SGHNT, CDR2 YYREEE (reference sequence). CDR3 region: CASSGPGVLQETQYF. The CDR3 coding sequence is TGTGCCAGCAGCGGGCCGGGCGTCCTACAAGAGACCCAGTACTTC.

The chain links TRBV27 to TRBJ1-1; D is possibly TRBD1 (5 bases). Per the germline V gene, CDR1 is MNHEY and CDR2 is SMNVEV (reference sequence). The CDR3 is 13 amino acids. Trimming pared 3 bases from V and 8 bases from J, leaving 13 bases between. CDR3 nucleotides: TGTGCCAGCAGTTTTTTGGGCGGGACCGAAGCTTTCTTT. Protein: CASSFLGGTEAFF.

The V and J genes are TRBV30 and TRBJ2-3; D is tentatively TRBD1 or TRBD2 (5 bases each). CDR1 is GTSNPN, CDR2 SVGIG, per germline (reference sequence). The CDR3 runs 13 residues. V shed 2 bases and J shed 0 bases, with 6 bases lying between them. The CDR3 region has the DNA TGTGCCTGGAGTCGGGACAGCACAGATACGCAGTATTTT. As protein: CAWSRDSTDTQYF.

The rearrangement uses TRBV5-8 and TRBJ1-4; 7 bases map to TRBD1. The CDR3 runs 15 residues. The ends lost 9 bases at V and 1 base at J; junction bases unmatched: 9. CDR1 is SGHTS, CDR2 YDEGEE, per germline. The chain's CDR3 is CATRQGKLTNEKLFF. In DNA form, the CDR3 reads TGTGCCACCAGACAGGGAAAATTAACTAATGAAAAACTGTTTTTT.

J is TRBJ1-2 and V is TRBV9; D unclear. V gave up 0 bases and J gave up 7 bases, with 16 bases separating them. CDR3 size: 15 residues. The germline gives CDR1 SGDLS, CDR2 YYNGEE. This chain's CDR3 is CASSVDSALGSGYTF. DNA for the CDR3: TGTGCCAGCAGCGTAGACTCGGCGCTCGGCTCTGGCTACACCTTC.

V and J are TRBV24-1 and TRBJ2-1; D is uncertain. The V end was cut by 9 bases, the J end by 3 bases, with 11 bases between. The CDR3 length is 13 residues. The germline gives CDR1 KGHDR, CDR2 SFDVKD. DNA of the CDR3: TGTGCCACCCAAGCAGCCGGCTACAATGAGCAGTTCTTC. It codes for CATQAAGYNEQFF.

This sequence joins TRBV27 and TRBJ1-5; 7 bases fit TRBD1. J gave up 5 bases and V 4 bases, and 5 bases lay outside the gene matches. The CDR3 extends over 14 amino acids. Germline loops: CDR1 MNHEY, CDR2 SMNVEV (reference sequence). The CDR3 region is CASSSRQGYQPQHF. CDR3 bases: TGTGCCAGCAGTTCTCGACAGGGTTATCAGCCCCAGCATTTT.

The chain joins TRBV10-3 to TRBJ1-2; the match to TRBD1 covers 7 bases. The CDR3 consists of 13 residues. Germline lookup yields CDR1 ENHRY and CDR2 SYGVKD. V lost 0 bases and J lost 6; bases outside the gene matches: 1. CDR3 nucleotide sequence: TGTGCCATCAGTGAGTCTCAGGGGGATGGCTACACCTTC. Translation: CAISESQGDGYTF.

A few counts support this clone. The chain combines TRBV7-8 with TRBJ2-2; 11 nucleotides align to TRBD1. V lost 7 bases, J lost 6 bases, and 7 bases stayed unmatched. Germline V gives CDR1 SGHVS, CDR2 FQNEAQ. CDR3 length: 15 amino acids. CDR3 sequence: CASTPLGQGAGELFF. The CDR3 nucleotides read TGTGCCAGCACTCCCTTGGGACAGGGGGCCGGGGAGCTGTTTTTT.

The J gene is TRBJ2-1, the V gene TRBV6-6, with D tentatively TRBD2 (6 bases). Trimming shortened V by 6 bases and J by 8 bases, and 23 bases separated the two germline ends. The CDR3 consists of 16 residues. CDR1 is MNHNY, CDR2 SVGAGI, per germline (reference sequence). The DNA for the CDR3 is TGTGCCAGCAGCCTATTAGCCGGGACCGAGCGGGATGAGCAGTTCTTC. Amino acids: CASSLLAGTERDEQFF.

The chain has TRBV11-1 and TRBJ2-2, with D perhaps matching TRBD2 (6 bases). The CDR3 runs 15 residues. The V end was cut by 4 bases, the J end by 5 bases, with 14 bases between. Germline values: CDR1 SGHAT, CDR2 FQDESV (reference sequence). CDR3 amino acids: CASSSGWDWTGELFF. In DNA form, the CDR3 reads TGTGCCAGCAGCTCCGGATGGGACTGGACCGGGGAGCTGTTTTTT.

Only a few counts were recorded for this clone. The rearrangement uses TRBV7-8 and TRBJ1-5, with D unclear. The V gene's germline CDR1 is SGHVS and CDR2 FQNEAQ. Trimming took 0 bases from V and 9 from J, leaving 6 bases between them. The CDR3 is 12 amino acids. CDR3 residues: CASSLAVGPQHF. CDR3 bases: TGTGCCAGCAGCTTAGCCGTGGGGCCCCAGCATTTT.

This sequence joins TRBV7-8 and TRBJ1-1; D is unresolved. The V end lost 0 bases, the J end lost 6 bases, and 11 bases lay between the germline ends. This CDR3 is built from 14 residues. The germline V gene encodes CDR1 SGHVS and CDR2 FQNEAQ. The CDR3 loop reads CASSLALGSAEAFF. CDR3 bases: TGTGCCAGCAGCTTAGCTTTAGGGAGCGCTGAAGCTTTCTTT. The full variable domain, with the rest looked up from reference TRBV7-8 and TRBJ1-1, is GAGVSQSPRYKVAKRGQDVALRCDPISGHVSLFWYQQALGQGPEFLTYFQNEAQLDKSGLPSDRFFAERPEGSVSTLKIQRTQQEDSAVYLCASSLALGSAEAFFGQGTRLTVV.

There are a few counts of this clone. Written as DNA, the CDR3 is TGTGCCAGTCGTCGGGTTATCGATAATTCACCCCTCCACTTT. Encoded protein: CASRRVIDNSPLHF. The rearrangement uses TRBV27 and TRBJ1-6; D is unclear. Trimming removed 9 bases at V and 5 bases at J, with 14 bases between. Per the germline V gene, CDR1 is MNHEY and CDR2 is SMNVEV (reference sequence). The CDR3 extends over 14 amino acids.

This chain links TRBV7-2 with TRBJ2-5, with 8 bases identical to TRBD2. CDR1 and CDR2 (germline): SGHTA, FQGNSA. V shed 5 bases, J shed 2 bases, and the junction held 7 bases outside the gene matches. This CDR3 comprises 15 residues. The CDR3 spells CASSSRTSYQETQYF. CDR3 coding DNA: TGTGCCAGCAGCAGTAGGACTAGCTATCAAGAGACCCAGTACTTC.

The chain couples TRBV6-5 to TRBJ1-5; D is undetermined. CDR1 and CDR2 from the germline V gene are MNHEY and SVGAGI. Trimming removed 4 bases at V and 4 bases at J, with 14 bases between. The CDR3 runs to 15 residues. The CDR3 sequence is CASSWPGSSNQPQHF. In DNA form, the CDR3 reads TGTGCCAGCAGTTGGCCGGGCAGTTCAAATCAGCCCCAGCATTTT.

This clone was seen only a few times. The rearrangement links TRBV25-1 to TRBJ1-6; 9 nucleotides match TRBD1. J lost 9 bases, V lost 8 bases, and 5 bases had no gene match. Germline V gene sequence: CDR1 MGHDK, CDR2 SYGVNS. The CDR3 runs 13 residues. The CDR3 sequence: CASGRTGVSPLHF. The CDR3 DNA is TGTGCCAGCGGGAGGACAGGGGTTTCACCCCTCCACTTT.

This clone appeared a few times. The V call is TRBV7-9, the J call TRBJ2-2, with 10 bases that match TRBD1. CDR1 SEHNR and CDR2 FQNEAQ come from the germline V gene (reference sequence). With 5 bases clipped from V and 4 bases from J, the junction kept 13 bases outside the gene matches. The CDR3 is made up of 18 amino acids. The CDR3 region has the DNA TGTGCCAGCAGCCCTCAACCCGGGACAGGGGCGCGCACCGGGGAGCTGTTTTTT. It is translated as CASSPQPGTGARTGELFF.

The CDR3 DNA reads as TGCGCCAGCAGCTTGGCCGGGGATCTCGGCGAGCAGTACGTC. Translated: CASSLAGDLGEQYV. The rearrangement links TRBV5-1 to TRBJ2-7; D is possibly TRBD2 (5 bases). V was shortened by 0 bases and J by 6 bases, with 13 bases between the two germline ends. CDR3 length equals 14 residues. Germline V gene data show CDR1 as SGHRS and CDR2 as YFSETQ.

This chain joins TRBV18 and TRBJ2-1; 12 nucleotides agree with TRBD2. There are 17 residues in the CDR3. Germline V gene sequence: CDR1 KGHSH, CDR2 LQKENI. The junction had 8 bases not matched to a gene; V was cut back by 2 bases and J by 6 bases. DNA of the CDR3: TGTGCCAGCTCACCAAATCCTAGCGGGGGGGGAATCAATGAGCAGTTCTTC. This encodes CASSPNPSGGGINEQFF.

The V call is TRBV6-5, the J call TRBJ1-1; TRBD1 matches 9 bases. The CDR3 contains 13 residues. Per germline, CDR1 MNHEY and CDR2 SVGAGI. The V segment lost 6 bases and the J segment 4 bases; nucleotides outside the gene matches: 3. CDR3 nucleotide sequence: TGTGCCAGCAGGGGACAGGGTGTCACTGAAGCTTTCTTT. Its translation is CASRGQGVTEAFF.

This clone was seen more than once but under ten times. The chain couples TRBV2 to TRBJ2-1, with TRBD1 matching 9 bases. In germline, CDR1 is SNHLY, CDR2 FYNNEI. V was pared by 10 bases and J by 5 bases, with 9 bases of the junction left unmatched. The CDR3 is 14 amino acids. This CDR3 reads CATKRDRVNNEQFF. CDR3 coding DNA: TGTGCCACCAAACGGGACAGGGTAAACAATGAGCAGTTCTTC.

Only one count was recorded for this clone. CDR3 amino acids: CASSESRVGPRTEAFF. CDR3 sequence (DNA): TGCGCCAGCAGTGAGTCACGGGTTGGGCCGCGCACTGAAGCTTTCTTT. The chain links TRBV10-1 to TRBJ1-1; the D is unclear. V lost 0 bases, J lost 4 bases, and 15 bases lay in between. Germline-derived CDR1 and CDR2 are WNHNN and SYGVQD (reference sequence). The CDR3 covers 16 residues.

The gene calls are TRBV7-3 and TRBJ2-1; 9 bases align to TRBD1. The CDR3 length is 14 residues. V dropped 5 bases and J dropped 4; count of bases not matched to a gene: 3. In germline, CDR1 is SGHTA, CDR2 FQGTGA. In DNA form, the CDR3 reads TGTGCCAGCAGCCCGGGACAGGGATACAATGAGCAGTTCTTC. The encoded protein is CASSPGQGYNEQFF.

The genes are TRBV5-6 and TRBJ2-7; no clear D. The CDR3 length is 12 residues. V was pared by 0 bases and J by 3 bases, with 4 bases between. Germline-derived CDR1 and CDR2 are SGHDT and YYEEEE. The CDR3 protein is CASSLGDYEQYV. CDR3 DNA sequence: TGTGCCAGCAGCTTGGGGGACTACGAGCAGTACGTC.

The chain uses TRBV27 and TRBJ1-2; the D gene is possibly TRBD1 (6 bases). This CDR3 is built from 14 residues. Germline V gene lookup returns CDR1 MNHEY and CDR2 SMNVEV (reference sequence). The V and J ends lost 2 bases and 0 bases respectively, with 7 bases between them. CDR3 in DNA: TGTGCCAGCAGTTTAACAGGGTCTAACTATGGCTACACCTTC. Translating gives CASSLTGSNYGYTF.